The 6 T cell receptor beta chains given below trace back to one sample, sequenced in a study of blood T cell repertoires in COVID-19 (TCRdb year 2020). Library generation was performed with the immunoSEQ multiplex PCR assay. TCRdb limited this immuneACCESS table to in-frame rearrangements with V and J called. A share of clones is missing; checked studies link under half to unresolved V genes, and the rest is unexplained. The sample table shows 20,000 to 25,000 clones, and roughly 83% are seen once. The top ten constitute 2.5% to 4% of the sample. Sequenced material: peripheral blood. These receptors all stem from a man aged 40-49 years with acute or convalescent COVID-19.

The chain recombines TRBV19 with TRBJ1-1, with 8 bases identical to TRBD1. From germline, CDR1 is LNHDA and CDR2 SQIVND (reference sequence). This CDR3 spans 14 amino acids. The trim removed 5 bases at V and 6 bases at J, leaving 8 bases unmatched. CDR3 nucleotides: TGTGCCAGTAGTTCGCCAGGACAGGGAGCTGAAGCTTTCTTT. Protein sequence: CASSSPGQGAEAFF.

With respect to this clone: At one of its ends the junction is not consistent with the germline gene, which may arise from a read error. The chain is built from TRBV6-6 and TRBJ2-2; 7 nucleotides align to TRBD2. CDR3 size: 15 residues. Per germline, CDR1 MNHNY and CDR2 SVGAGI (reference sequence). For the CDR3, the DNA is TGTGCCAGCAGTAACTCCGGGACTAATACCGGGGAGCTGTTTTTT. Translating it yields CASSNSGTNTGELFF.

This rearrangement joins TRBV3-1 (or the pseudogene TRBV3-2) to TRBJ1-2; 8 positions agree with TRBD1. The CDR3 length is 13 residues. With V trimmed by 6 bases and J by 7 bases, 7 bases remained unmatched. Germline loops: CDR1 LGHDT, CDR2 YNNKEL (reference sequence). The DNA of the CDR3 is TGTGCCAGCAGTGGGACAGGTTTGGGTGGCTACACCTTC. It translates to CASSGTGLGGYTF.

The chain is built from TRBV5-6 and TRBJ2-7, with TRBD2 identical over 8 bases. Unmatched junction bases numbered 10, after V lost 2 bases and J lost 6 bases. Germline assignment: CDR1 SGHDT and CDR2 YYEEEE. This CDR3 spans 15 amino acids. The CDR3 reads CASSFLLAGTGEQYF. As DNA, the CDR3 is TGTGCCAGCAGCTTTTTGTTAGCGGGGACGGGCGAGCAGTACTTC.

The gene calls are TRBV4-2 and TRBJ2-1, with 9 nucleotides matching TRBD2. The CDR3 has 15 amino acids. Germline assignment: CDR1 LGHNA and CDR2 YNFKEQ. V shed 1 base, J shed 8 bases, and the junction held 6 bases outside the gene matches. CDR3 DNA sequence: TGTGCCAGCAGCCAAGTCGCGGGAGGGGTCGATGAGCAGTTCTTC. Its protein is CASSQVAGGVDEQFF.

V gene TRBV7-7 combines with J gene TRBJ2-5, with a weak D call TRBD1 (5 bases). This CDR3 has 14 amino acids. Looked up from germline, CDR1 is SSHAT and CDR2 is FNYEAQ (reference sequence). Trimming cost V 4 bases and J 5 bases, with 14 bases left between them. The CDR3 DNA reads TGTGCCAGCAGCTACGCAGGGATCGTGGAGACCCAGTACTTC. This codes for CASSYAGIVETQYF.